Here is one T cell receptor (beta chain) with its context. The antigen it recognizes is unknown. Per-base qualities were not stored, and no clone one base away is much larger. This sample is drawn from a study of immunodeficiency (dated by TCRdb to about 2019). With respect to the entire study: Repertoire analysis was performed to search for VDJ recombination defects and oligoclonality.

What the authors observed across the whole study: Severe oligoclonality, judged by top-100 and total clonotype frequencies, was seen in patient CD8+ but not CD4+ T cells. Patient CD8+ T cells showed restricted TRB V-J pairing and lower productive entropy than control CD8+ T cells. Entropy comparisons showed n=3 (open circles) for patients versus healthy controls; a thymic development effect was only suggested as possible.

Before TCR sequencing, CD3+CD8+ T cells were sorted from fresh PBMCs. For CDR1 and CDR2, the germline V gene (reference sequence) lists SGHNT and YYREEE. Including cysteine and phenylalanine, the CDR3 has 15 amino acids. Solely the CDR3 DNA is kept, with 45 bases framed from the first base. V was cut back by 2 bases and J by 4 bases, leaving a gap of 15 bases between them. Genomic DNA was extracted using the QIAamp DNA Blood Mini Kit and was submitted for immunoSEQ repertoire analysis. Using a standard quantity of genomic DNA template, multiplex PCR was run to amplify the CDR3 regions. PCR products were sequenced on an Illumina platform. For the original study's pipeline: Alignment of sequences to a reference was performed, and V, D and J gene definitions were taken from IMGT. Closely related sequences were merged by a nearest-neighbor clustering algorithm so that PCR and sequencing errors were removed. V, D and J usage in productive unique and total sequences was analyzed using ImmunoSEQ Analyzer tools and R version 3.6.1. The clones in this table, taken by TCRdb from immuneACCESS, are in-frame only. Not every clone is retained; where verified, under half of the shortfall comes from an unresolved V gene, and the cause of the rest is unknown. From that table come the V and J calls and clone size; the DNA was used to work out D and trimming. For this sample there are approximately 3,500 clones; approximately 89% appear just once. The ten largest clones capture 12% of the sample.

The source material was CD8+ T cells from blood. The V and J genes are TRBV5-4 and TRBJ1-2, with TRBD1 perhaps the D gene, on 6 matching bases. This receptor was taken from a human donor in good health. The sequence in DNA is TGTGCCAGCAGCTTCCCACAAGGGGGTCTCTATGGCTACACCTTC. This translates into CASSFPQGGLYGYTF. The reference TRBV5-4 and TRBJ1-2 proteins fill in what lies around the CDR3, so the full variable domain reads ETGVTQSPTHLIKTRGQQVTLRCSSQSGHNTVSWYQQALGQGPQFIFQYYREEENGRGNFPPRFSGLQFPNYSSELNVNALELDDSALYLCASSFPQGGLYGYTFGSGTRLTVV.